The entry below describes one T cell receptor (beta chain). Both 60 Vbeta primers and 13 Jbeta primers went into the PCR. Sequencing used immunoSEQ multiplex PCR; TCRdb keeps in-frame clones, though not all of them. Found here are about 170,000 clones, approximately 83% of them singletons; the top ten hold 0.95% to 1.5%. The data were obtained in a study of cytomegalovirus exposure and HLA in healthy donors. CDR1 and CDR2 (germline): LGHNA, YSLEER. The V end lost 3 bases, the J end lost 4 bases, and 13 bases lay between the germline ends. The CDR3 extends over 15 amino acids. The chain carries TRBV4-3 and TRBJ1-3; D unclear. The material sequenced was PBMCs. This receptor was obtained from a boy aged 2-9 years in good health and CMV-seronegative. The CDR3 here is CASSHTLSGGNTIYF. The CDR3 nucleotides read TGCGCCAGCAGCCATACATTGTCGGGAGGAAACACCATATATTTT.